These T cell receptor beta chains were read from a single sample in a study of follicular helper T cells after annual influenza vaccination. The table came from immunoSEQ multiplex PCR; TCRdb's copy has only in-frame clones and leaves some out. The sample shows about 9,400 clones, roughly 80% of them seen only once. Specimen: CXCR5+ CD38- circulating T follicular helper cells from blood, collected on the day of influenza vaccination. These receptors were taken from an adult who received the influenza vaccine. Both conserved end residues are part of each CDR3. Each record gives: CDR3 length, D gene, J gene, clone size, V gene, CDR3 DNA, CDR3 protein. The D gene is left open where the match is weak. Rows may omit the clone size; those that give it use once, few, many or a size class.

cdr3_length: 17
d_call: -
j_call: TRBJ1-1
clone_size: once
v_call: TRBV19
cdr3_nt: TGTGCCAGTAGTAAACAAGGTGGGGGGTTCCAGAACACTGAAGCTTTCTTT
cdr3_aa: CASSKQGGGFQNTEAFF

cdr3_length: 14
d_call: -
j_call: TRBJ1-1
clone_size: -
v_call: TRBV7-9
cdr3_nt: TGTGCCAGCAGCTTAGAACACCCAGGGACTGAAGCTTTCTTT
cdr3_aa: CASSLEHPGTEAFF

cdr3_length: 15
d_call: TRBD2
j_call: TRBJ2-1
clone_size: -
v_call: TRBV10-3
cdr3_nt: TGTGCCACCCGACCGGGACTAGCGGGAGGCAATGAGCAGTTCTTC
cdr3_aa: CATRPGLAGGNEQFF

cdr3_length: 13
d_call: TRBD1
j_call: TRBJ1-1
clone_size: -
v_call: TRBV2
cdr3_nt: TGTGCCAGCAGTGAAAGGGACAGCCAGAGAGCTTTCTTT
cdr3_aa: CASSERDSQRAFF

cdr3_length: 14
d_call: TRBD1
j_call: TRBJ1-2
clone_size: -
v_call: TRBV5-1
cdr3_nt: TGCGCCAGCAGTTTACAGGGGGCCCCCTATGGCTACACCTTC
cdr3_aa: CASSLQGAPYGYTF

cdr3_length: 15
d_call: -
j_call: TRBJ1-4
clone_size: -
v_call: TRBV4-1
cdr3_nt: TGCGCCAGCAGCCAAGAGGGGGGACAAAATGAAAAACTGTTTTTT
cdr3_aa: CASSQEGGQNEKLFF

cdr3_length: 16
d_call: -
j_call: TRBJ2-7
clone_size: -
v_call: TRBV18
cdr3_nt: TGTGCCAGCTCACCAGGAGGATCGAGTGGGGTCTACGAGCAGTACTTC
cdr3_aa: CASSPGGSSGVYEQYF

cdr3_length: 14
d_call: TRBD1
j_call: TRBJ2-3
clone_size: -
v_call: TRBV5-4
cdr3_nt: TGTGCCAGCAGCAGCCGGGACAGGTCAGATACGCAGTATTTT
cdr3_aa: CASSSRDRSDTQYF

cdr3_length: 21
d_call: -
j_call: TRBJ2-6
clone_size: -
v_call: TRBV5-1
cdr3_nt: TGCGCCAGCAGCCCAAAGGTTGCAGTACCCAAAGGTCTATCTGGGGCCAACGTCCTGACTTTC
cdr3_aa: CASSPKVAVPKGLSGANVLTF

cdr3_length: 16
d_call: -
j_call: TRBJ2-3
clone_size: -
v_call: TRBV6-5
cdr3_nt: TGTGCCAGCAGTTACTCGAGTGCCAGGGGCACAGATACGCAGTATTTT
cdr3_aa: CASSYSSARGTDTQYF

cdr3_length: 16
d_call: -
j_call: TRBJ2-4
clone_size: -
v_call: TRBV28
cdr3_nt: TGTGCCAGCACTGGGGCGGGGATAGGGGGCAAAAACATTCAGTACTTC
cdr3_aa: CASTGAGIGGKNIQYF

cdr3_length: 13
d_call: -
j_call: TRBJ1-3
clone_size: -
v_call: TRBV7-8
cdr3_nt: TGTGCCAGCAGCTTAGCGGCTGGAAACACCATATATTTT
cdr3_aa: CASSLAAGNTIYF

cdr3_length: 14
d_call: -
j_call: TRBJ2-6
clone_size: once
v_call: TRBV30
cdr3_nt: TGTGCCTGGAGGGGTCCCGCTGGGGCCAACGTCCTGACTTTC
cdr3_aa: CAWRGPAGANVLTF

cdr3_length: 15
d_call: TRBD2
j_call: TRBJ2-1
clone_size: -
v_call: TRBV5-1
cdr3_nt: TGCGCCAGCAGCTCTTTGCGGGAGGTGGACAATGAGCAGTTCTTC
cdr3_aa: CASSSLREVDNEQFF

cdr3_length: 15
d_call: -
j_call: TRBJ1-3
clone_size: -
v_call: TRBV30
cdr3_nt: TGTGCCTGGAGAGCAGGTCACCTCTCTGGAAACACCATATATTTT
cdr3_aa: CAWRAGHLSGNTIYF

cdr3_length: 13
d_call: TRBD2
j_call: TRBJ2-3
clone_size: -
v_call: TRBV7-2
cdr3_nt: TGTGCCAGCAGCGCGGGGGGGGCAGATACGCAGTATTTT
cdr3_aa: CASSAGGADTQYF

cdr3_length: 13
d_call: -
j_call: TRBJ1-4
clone_size: once
v_call: TRBV28
cdr3_nt: TGTGCCAGCAGTTTCTGGGGACCGGAAAAACTGTTTTTT
cdr3_aa: CASSFWGPEKLFF

cdr3_length: 12
d_call: -
j_call: TRBJ2-7
clone_size: -
v_call: TRBV5-1
cdr3_nt: TGCGCCAGCAGCTTAGGGGAGAGAGAGCAGTACTTC
cdr3_aa: CASSLGEREQYF

cdr3_length: 14
d_call: TRBD2
j_call: TRBJ2-3
clone_size: -
v_call: TRBV5-4
cdr3_nt: TGTGCCAGCCAGTGGGCGGGAGGGCCAGATACGCAGTATTTT
cdr3_aa: CASQWAGGPDTQYF

cdr3_length: 14
d_call: TRBD2
j_call: TRBJ2-5
clone_size: -
v_call: TRBV7-3
cdr3_nt: TGTGCCAGCAGCCCATCCGGGAGGCCATGGGCCCAGTACTTC
cdr3_aa: CASSPSGRPWAQYF

cdr3_length: 13
d_call: TRBD1
j_call: TRBJ1-2
clone_size: few
v_call: TRBV2
cdr3_nt: TGTGCCAGCAGGGACAGGGGGCCCTATGGCTACACCTTC
cdr3_aa: CASRDRGPYGYTF

cdr3_length: 15
d_call: TRBD2
j_call: TRBJ2-5
clone_size: -
v_call: TRBV4-2
cdr3_nt: TGTGCCAGCAGCCAAGAGGGGAGGGGCGGAGAGACCCAGTACTTC
cdr3_aa: CASSQEGRGGETQYF

cdr3_length: 13
d_call: -
j_call: TRBJ2-2
clone_size: -
v_call: TRBV9
cdr3_nt: TGTGCCAGCAGCGTAGACCCCGACGGGGAGCTGTTTTTT
cdr3_aa: CASSVDPDGELFF

cdr3_length: 15
d_call: -
j_call: TRBJ1-1
clone_size: -
v_call: TRBV19
cdr3_nt: TGTGCCAGTAACCGAAGGGGCGAGGGGAACACTGAAGCTTTCTTT
cdr3_aa: CASNRRGEGNTEAFF

cdr3_length: 13
d_call: TRBD1
j_call: TRBJ1-2
clone_size: few
v_call: TRBV19
cdr3_nt: TGTGCCAGTAGTATAGAGACAGGGCTTGGCTACACCTTC
cdr3_aa: CASSIETGLGYTF

cdr3_length: 12
d_call: -
j_call: TRBJ2-7
clone_size: -
v_call: TRBV6-6
cdr3_nt: TGTGCCAGCGGGCAATCCACAGGGTCGCGGTACTTC
cdr3_aa: CASGQSTGSRYF

cdr3_length: 16
d_call: TRBD1
j_call: TRBJ2-1
clone_size: -
v_call: TRBV29-1
cdr3_nt: TGCAGCGTTGGTCCCTATTGGACAGGGAAATACAATGAGCAGTTCTTC
cdr3_aa: CSVGPYWTGKYNEQFF

cdr3_length: 15
d_call: TRBD2
j_call: TRBJ2-1
clone_size: -
v_call: TRBV5-1
cdr3_nt: TGCGCCAGCAGCTTGCTTCCAGCGGGAGAGAATGAGCAGTTCTTC
cdr3_aa: CASSLLPAGENEQFF

cdr3_length: 18
d_call: TRBD1
j_call: TRBJ2-6
clone_size: -
v_call: TRBV5-4
cdr3_nt: TGTGCCAGCAGCTTGGAGGGCAGGGGGCCCTCTGGGGCCAACGTCCTGACTTTC
cdr3_aa: CASSLEGRGPSGANVLTF

cdr3_length: 14
d_call: -
j_call: TRBJ2-7
clone_size: -
v_call: TRBV28
cdr3_nt: TGTGCCAGCACCCCCTGGGGTACCTCCTACGAGCAGTACTTC
cdr3_aa: CASTPWGTSYEQYF

cdr3_length: 15
d_call: TRBD1
j_call: TRBJ2-5
clone_size: -
v_call: TRBV23-1
cdr3_nt: TGCGCCGGTAGGATGGGACAGGGTCACCAAGAGACCCAGTACTTC
cdr3_aa: CAGRMGQGHQETQYF

cdr3_length: 14
d_call: -
j_call: TRBJ1-2
clone_size: -
v_call: TRBV6-6
cdr3_nt: TGTGCCAGCACTCCCTACAGCTCTAACTATGGCTACACCTTC
cdr3_aa: CASTPYSSNYGYTF

cdr3_length: 14
d_call: -
j_call: TRBJ2-3
clone_size: -
v_call: TRBV6-5
cdr3_nt: TGTGCCAGCAGTTACGATCCCGACACAGATACGCAGTATTTT
cdr3_aa: CASSYDPDTDTQYF

cdr3_length: 12
d_call: -
j_call: TRBJ2-3
clone_size: -
v_call: TRBV10-3
cdr3_nt: TGTGCCATCAGTGAAGTGGGAGATACGCAGTATTTT
cdr3_aa: CAISEVGDTQYF

cdr3_length: 16
d_call: TRBD2
j_call: TRBJ2-1
clone_size: -
v_call: TRBV4-1
cdr3_nt: TGCGCCAGCAGCGAGCGGACTAGCGGTACCTACAATGAGCAGTTCTTC
cdr3_aa: CASSERTSGTYNEQFF

cdr3_length: 16
d_call: -
j_call: TRBJ2-1
clone_size: -
v_call: TRBV30
cdr3_nt: TGTGCCTGGAGTCCCCGGATGTTGAGCTCCTACAATGAGCAGTTCTTC
cdr3_aa: CAWSPRMLSSYNEQFF

cdr3_length: 14
d_call: -
j_call: TRBJ2-3
clone_size: -
v_call: TRBV27
cdr3_nt: TGTGCCAGCAGTTTTTTTGGCAGCACAGATACGCAGTATTTT
cdr3_aa: CASSFFGSTDTQYF

cdr3_length: 15
d_call: TRBD2
j_call: TRBJ2-3
clone_size: -
v_call: TRBV15
cdr3_nt: TGTGCCACCTCCGAGGGCGGGACTATTCGAGATACGCAGTATTTT
cdr3_aa: CATSEGGTIRDTQYF

cdr3_length: 16
d_call: TRBD1
j_call: TRBJ2-7
clone_size: -
v_call: TRBV6-1
cdr3_nt: TGTGCCAGCAGTGAAGCCTCAGGGCAGGGGGCGTACGAGCAGTACTTC
cdr3_aa: CASSEASGQGAYEQYF

cdr3_length: 17
d_call: -
j_call: TRBJ2-1
clone_size: -
v_call: TRBV5-4
cdr3_nt: TGTGCCAGCAGCTTGGGAGGGTGGTTGGGAGGATACAATGAGCAGTTCTTC
cdr3_aa: CASSLGGWLGGYNEQFF

cdr3_length: 15
d_call: TRBD2
j_call: TRBJ2-1
clone_size: -
v_call: TRBV18
cdr3_nt: TGTGCCAGCTCACCACCGGGACTAGCGGGCAATGAGCAGTTCTTC
cdr3_aa: CASSPPGLAGNEQFF

cdr3_length: 15
d_call: -
j_call: TRBJ1-3
clone_size: -
v_call: TRBV7-3
cdr3_nt: TGTGCCAGCAGCCAGTGGCCGGGGGCTGGAAACACCATATATTTT
cdr3_aa: CASSQWPGAGNTIYF

cdr3_length: 14
d_call: -
j_call: TRBJ2-5
clone_size: -
v_call: TRBV18
cdr3_nt: TGTGCCAGCTCACCACTCACAGGGCCAGAGACCCAGTACTTC
cdr3_aa: CASSPLTGPETQYF

cdr3_length: 14
d_call: -
j_call: TRBJ2-3
clone_size: -
v_call: TRBV28
cdr3_nt: TGTGCCAGCAGTTTAATAGCGGTCACAGATACGCAGTATTTT
cdr3_aa: CASSLIAVTDTQYF

cdr3_length: 18
d_call: -
j_call: TRBJ1-2
clone_size: -
v_call: TRBV19
cdr3_nt: TGTGCCAGTAGTAAAAGCCAGGGAGGAAATAGAGCTAACTATGGCTACACCTTC
cdr3_aa: CASSKSQGGNRANYGYTF

cdr3_length: 13
d_call: -
j_call: TRBJ2-5
clone_size: -
v_call: TRBV18
cdr3_nt: TGTGCCAGCTCACGGGGGAATCAAGAGACCCAGTACTTC
cdr3_aa: CASSRGNQETQYF

cdr3_length: 18
d_call: TRBD2
j_call: TRBJ2-4
clone_size: once
v_call: TRBV7-8
cdr3_nt: TGTGCCAGCAGCCTCGCTCGAAGCGGGAGGGCCGACAAAAACATTCAGTACTTC
cdr3_aa: CASSLARSGRADKNIQYF

cdr3_length: 16
d_call: -
j_call: TRBJ2-1
clone_size: once
v_call: TRBV5-5
cdr3_nt: TGTGCCAGCAGCTTAGACCTAGTCTTAATCTACAATGAGCAGTTCTTC
cdr3_aa: CASSLDLVLIYNEQFF

cdr3_length: 13
d_call: -
j_call: TRBJ2-2
clone_size: once
v_call: TRBV2
cdr3_nt: TGTGCCAGCAGCAGGGACGGCACCGGGGAGCTGTTTTTT
cdr3_aa: CASSRDGTGELFF

cdr3_length: 13
d_call: -
j_call: TRBJ2-5
clone_size: -
v_call: TRBV29-1
cdr3_nt: TGCAGCGTTGGCGGAGGGGGGAGTGAGACCCAGTACTTC
cdr3_aa: CSVGGGGSETQYF

cdr3_length: 13
d_call: TRBD1
j_call: TRBJ2-7
clone_size: few
v_call: TRBV5-5
cdr3_nt: TGTGCCAGCAGCTACGACAGGGACTACGAGCAGTACTTC
cdr3_aa: CASSYDRDYEQYF

cdr3_length: 18
d_call: TRBD1
j_call: TRBJ1-5
clone_size: -
v_call: TRBV19
cdr3_nt: TGTGCCAGTAGTATAGGCCGGACAGGGGGATATAGCAATCAGCCCCAGCATTTT
cdr3_aa: CASSIGRTGGYSNQPQHF

cdr3_length: 22
d_call: TRBD2
j_call: TRBJ2-1
clone_size: -
v_call: TRBV7-8
cdr3_nt: TGTGCCAGCAGCCCTACCCACACGGGTGTTGGACTAGCGGGAGTCTCCTCCAATGAGCAGTTCTTC
cdr3_aa: CASSPTHTGVGLAGVSSNEQFF

cdr3_length: 15
d_call: -
j_call: TRBJ2-1
clone_size: -
v_call: TRBV7-9
cdr3_nt: TGTGCCAGCAGCTTGTACTCCGGGACCAAGGATCAGCAGTTCTTC
cdr3_aa: CASSLYSGTKDQQFF

cdr3_length: 13
d_call: -
j_call: TRBJ2-3
clone_size: -
v_call: TRBV5-1
cdr3_nt: TGCGCCAGCAGCTTGTCAGCCGCAGATACGCAGTATTTT
cdr3_aa: CASSLSAADTQYF

cdr3_length: 15
d_call: -
j_call: TRBJ2-2
clone_size: -
v_call: TRBV7-9
cdr3_nt: TGTGCCAGCAGCTTTAACGGAGTTGGGACCGGGGAGCTGTTTTTT
cdr3_aa: CASSFNGVGTGELFF

cdr3_length: 20
d_call: TRBD1
j_call: TRBJ1-5
clone_size: -
v_call: TRBV7-4
cdr3_nt: TGTGCCAGCAGCCTATATACCCTGACAGGGAGGCTTTTAGGCAATCAGCCCCAGCATTTT
cdr3_aa: CASSLYTLTGRLLGNQPQHF

cdr3_length: 18
d_call: TRBD1
j_call: TRBJ1-1
clone_size: -
v_call: TRBV19
cdr3_nt: TGTGCCAGTAGTAAGAAGGGACAACAGGGGGCGATAAACACTGAAGCTTTCTTT
cdr3_aa: CASSKKGQQGAINTEAFF